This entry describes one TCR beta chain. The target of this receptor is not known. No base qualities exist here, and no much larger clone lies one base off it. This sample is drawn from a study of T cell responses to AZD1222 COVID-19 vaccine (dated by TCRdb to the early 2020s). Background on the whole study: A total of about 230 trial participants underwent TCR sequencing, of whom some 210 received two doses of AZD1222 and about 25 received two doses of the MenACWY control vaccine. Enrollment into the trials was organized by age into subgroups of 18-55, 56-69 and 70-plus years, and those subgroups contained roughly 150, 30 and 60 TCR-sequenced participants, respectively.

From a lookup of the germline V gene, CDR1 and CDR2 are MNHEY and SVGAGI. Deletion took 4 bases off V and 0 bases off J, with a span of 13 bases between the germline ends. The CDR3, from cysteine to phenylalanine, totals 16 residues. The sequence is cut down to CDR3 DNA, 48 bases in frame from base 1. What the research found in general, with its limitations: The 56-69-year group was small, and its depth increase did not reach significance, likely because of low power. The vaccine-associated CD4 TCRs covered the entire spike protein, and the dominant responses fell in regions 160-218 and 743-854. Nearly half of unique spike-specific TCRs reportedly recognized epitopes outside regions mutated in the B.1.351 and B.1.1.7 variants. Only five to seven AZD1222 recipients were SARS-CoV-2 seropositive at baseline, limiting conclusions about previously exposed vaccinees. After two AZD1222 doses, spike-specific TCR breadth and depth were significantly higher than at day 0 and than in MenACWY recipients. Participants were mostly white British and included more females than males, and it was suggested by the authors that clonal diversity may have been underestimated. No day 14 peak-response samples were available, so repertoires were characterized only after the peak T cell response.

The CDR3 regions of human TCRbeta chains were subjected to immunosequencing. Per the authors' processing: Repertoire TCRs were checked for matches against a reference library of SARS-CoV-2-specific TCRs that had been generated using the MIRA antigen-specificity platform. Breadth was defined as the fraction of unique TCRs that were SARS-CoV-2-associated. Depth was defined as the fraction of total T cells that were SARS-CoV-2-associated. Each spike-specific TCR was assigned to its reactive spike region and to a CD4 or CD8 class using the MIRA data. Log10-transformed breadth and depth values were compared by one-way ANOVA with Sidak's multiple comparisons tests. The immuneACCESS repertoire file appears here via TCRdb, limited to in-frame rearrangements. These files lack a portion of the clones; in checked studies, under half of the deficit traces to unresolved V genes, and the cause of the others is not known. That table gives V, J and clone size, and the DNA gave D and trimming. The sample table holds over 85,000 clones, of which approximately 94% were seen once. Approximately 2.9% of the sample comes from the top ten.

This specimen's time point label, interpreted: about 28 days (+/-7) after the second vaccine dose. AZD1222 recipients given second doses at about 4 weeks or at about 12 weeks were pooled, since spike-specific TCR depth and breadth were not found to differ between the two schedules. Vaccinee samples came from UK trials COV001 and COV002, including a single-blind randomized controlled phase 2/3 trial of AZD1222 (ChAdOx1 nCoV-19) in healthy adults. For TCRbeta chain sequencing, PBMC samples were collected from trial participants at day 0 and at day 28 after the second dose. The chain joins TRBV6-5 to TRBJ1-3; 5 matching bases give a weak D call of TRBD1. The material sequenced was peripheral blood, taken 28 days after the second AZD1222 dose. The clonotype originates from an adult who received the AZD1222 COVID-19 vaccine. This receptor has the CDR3 CASSSRTPSSGNTIYF. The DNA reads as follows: TGTGCCAGCAGTTCACGGACACCTAGCTCTGGAAACACCATATATTTT.